The 10 T cell receptor beta chains below come from one sample, sequenced in a study of T-cell memory formation after mild COVID-19. TCRdb reprocessed the 5' RACE reads with MiXCR, giving one entry per CDR3 protein. The sample has around 110,000 distinct CDR3 sequences, over 15% seen once. The sequenced material came from PBMCs or a T cell subset sorted from them (not recorded which). Receptors originate from an adult woman who had mild COVID-19 (a few samples of this study predate the infection). Cell type and time point are not known.

This clonotype was detected only a few times. The chain has TRBV5-6 and TRBJ1-1, with D hard to call. Germline CDR1 is SGHDT and CDR2 is YYEEEE. The CDR3 totals 18 residues. V lost 0 bases and J 0 bases, leaving 18 bases between the germline ends. The CDR3 bases are TGTGCCAGCAGCTTGGCCGTGGGCGTAAACATTATGAACACTGAAGCTTTCTTT. Amino acid sequence: CASSLAVGVNIMNTEAFF.

The chain uses TRBV7-3 and TRBJ1-1; D perhaps matches TRBD1 (6 bases). The CDR3 is made up of 16 amino acids. Trimming removed 4 bases at V and 1 base at J, with 16 bases between. In germline, CDR1 is SGHTA, CDR2 FQGTGA. CDR3 bases: TGTGCCAGCAGCTCCGGATACGGCAGGGGGAACACTGAAGCTTTCTTT. Protein sequence: CASSSGYGRGNTEAFF.

The chain employs TRBV3-1 and TRBJ2-1, with 9 bases matching TRBD2. Germline lookup yields CDR1 LGHDT and CDR2 YNNKEL (reference sequence). The CDR3 contains 16 residues. Germline trimming cut 4 bases from V and 8 bases from J; bases unmatched to any gene: 12. CDR3 DNA: TGTGCCAGCAGCCCCCAAGCTAGCGGGGCGTTGGATGAGCAGTTCTTC. It encodes CASSPQASGALDEQFF.

This clonotype was counted between two and nine times. The chain recombines TRBV20-1 with TRBJ2-7, with D possibly being TRBD1 or TRBD2 (5 bases each). Germline lookup yields CDR1 DFQATT and CDR2 SNEGSKA (reference sequence). There are 14 residues in the CDR3. Deletions cut 3 bases from V and 5 bases from J, with 17 bases between. CDR3 sequence reads: CSARGPGLGDEQYF. DNA for the CDR3: TGCAGTGCTAGGGGACCCGGCCTGGGCGACGAGCAGTACTTC.

The gene calls are TRBV11-3 and TRBJ1-1, with 10 nucleotides matching TRBD1. Germline lookup yields CDR1 SGHNT and CDR2 YENEEA. This CDR3 region has 15 residues. V was clipped by 5 bases and J by 3 bases; unmatched bases: 6. The CDR3 region has the DNA TGTGCCAGCAGCCCACGGGGACAGGGGTACACTGAAGCTTTCTTT. Protein product: CASSPRGQGYTEAFF.

This chain links TRBV12-3 or TRBV12-4 with TRBJ2-5; 9 bases match TRBD2. This CDR3 comprises 14 residues. Trimming at V came to 1 base and at J to 9 bases, leaving 6 bases not matched to a gene. CDR3 sequence (DNA): TGTGCCAGCAGTTTAGGCGGGAGGGCCTGGGCCCAGTACTTC. Amino acids: CASSLGGRAWAQYF.

The genes are TRBV6-5 and TRBJ2-7; D might be TRBD2 (6 bases). The V and J ends lost 5 bases and 2 bases respectively, with 16 bases between them. Germline-derived CDR1 and CDR2 are MNHEY and SVGAGI. The CDR3 is 15 residues long. The CDR3 protein is CASSRGGALTYEQYF. The DNA of the CDR3 is TGTGCCAGCAGTCGCGGAGGGGCTCTCACCTACGAGCAGTACTTC.

This clonotype appeared a few times. The rearrangement uses TRBV7-2 and TRBJ2-3; D gene unclear. Trimming took off 1 base at V and 0 bases at J, with 8 bases between the two ends. The CDR3 consists of 15 residues. Per the germline V gene, CDR1 is SGHTA and CDR2 is FQGNSA. The CDR3 DNA sequence: TGTGCCAGCAGCTTAGTTCGGGTTAGCACAGATACGCAGTATTTT. This gives the protein CASSLVRVSTDTQYF.

This clonotype was seen a handful of times. The chain joins TRBV6-5 to TRBJ1-6; TRBD1 might be the D (5 bases). Deletions cut 8 bases from V and 3 bases from J, with 14 bases between. Germline CDR1 is MNHEY and CDR2 is SVGAGI. The CDR3 covers 15 residues. CDR3 loop: CASGTRASYNSPLHF. CDR3 nucleotides: TGTGCCAGCGGAACCAGGGCCAGCTATAATTCACCCCTCCACTTT.

The V gene is TRBV12-3 or TRBV12-4, the J gene TRBJ1-2; D is perhaps TRBD1 (6 bases). Deletions cut 2 bases from V and 6 bases from J, with 19 bases between. This CDR3 has 16 amino acids. CDR3 loop: CASSLRGGNPGDGYTF. CDR3 nucleotide sequence: TGTGCCAGCAGTTTAAGAGGCGGCAACCCAGGGGATGGCTACACCTTC.